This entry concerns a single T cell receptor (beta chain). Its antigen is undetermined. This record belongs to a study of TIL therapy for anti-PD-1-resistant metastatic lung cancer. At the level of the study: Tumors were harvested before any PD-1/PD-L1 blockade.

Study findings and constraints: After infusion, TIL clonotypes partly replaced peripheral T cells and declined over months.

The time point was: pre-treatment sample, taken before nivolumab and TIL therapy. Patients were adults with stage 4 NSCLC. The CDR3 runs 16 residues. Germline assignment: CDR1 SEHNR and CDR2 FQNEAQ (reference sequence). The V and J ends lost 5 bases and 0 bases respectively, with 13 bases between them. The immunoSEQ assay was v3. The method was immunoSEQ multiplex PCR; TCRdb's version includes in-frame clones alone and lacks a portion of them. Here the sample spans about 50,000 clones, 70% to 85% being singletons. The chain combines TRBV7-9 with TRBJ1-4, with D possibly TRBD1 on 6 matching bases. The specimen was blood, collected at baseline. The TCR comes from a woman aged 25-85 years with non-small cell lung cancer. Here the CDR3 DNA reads TGTGCCAGCAGCCCGCTCAGGGGAACAACTAATGAAAAACTGTTTTTT. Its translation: CASSPLRGTTNEKLFF.